Listed here are 16 T cell receptor beta chains from one sample, sequenced in a study of T cells in Graves' hyperthyroidism and ophthalmopathy. RNA transcripts provided the source from which TCR beta CDR3 regions were amplified. TCR CDR3 underwent first-round RT-PCR with the HTBI primer set. TCRdb re-derived calls from the multiplex PCR reads in MiXCR, one entry per CDR3 protein. The sample yields about 350,000 distinct CDR3 sequences, 11% to 15% seen once. The sequenced sample was blood. These TCRs come from a woman aged 25 to 39 with Graves' hyperthyroidism.

This clonotype was counted many times. The chain carries TRBV11-2 and TRBJ1-1; 12 nucleotides match TRBD1. The CDR3 is 18 amino acids. Germline CDR1 reads SGHAT; CDR2 reads FQNNGV. V was pared by 5 bases and J by 3 bases, with 13 bases of the junction left unmatched. The CDR3 loop reads CASSPGTGGFEDHTEAFF. The CDR3 DNA reads TGTGCCAGCAGCCCCGGGACAGGGGGCTTCGAGGATCACACTGAAGCTTTCTTT.

This clonotype was picked up many times. This chain joins TRBV6-2 or TRBV6-3 and TRBJ2-7; D might be TRBD2 (5 bases). There are 16 residues in the CDR3. CDR1 is MNHEY, CDR2 SVGEGT, per germline. Deletions cut 0 bases from V and 3 bases from J, with 15 bases between. CDR3 residues: CASSYSLERNIYEQYF. As DNA, the CDR3 is TGTGCCAGCAGTTACTCCCTAGAGCGGAACATCTACGAGCAGTACTTC.

This clonotype was seen a handful of times. The chain has TRBV9 and TRBJ2-5; possibly TRBD2 for D (6 bases). The V end lost 5 bases, the J end lost 6 bases, and 14 bases lay between the germline ends. CDR3 length equals 13 residues. Germline CDR1 is SGDLS and CDR2 is YYNGEE. CDR3 sequence reads: CASSSGRGQTQYF. The CDR3 region has the DNA TGTGCCAGCAGTTCCGGGAGAGGGCAGACCCAGTACTTC.

This clonotype was picked up many times. The CDR3 sequence: CASSDRGLAGPYEQYF. The CDR3 DNA follows: TGTGCCAGCAGTGATCGGGGGCTAGCGGGGCCCTACGAGCAGTACTTC. The chain recombines TRBV28 with TRBJ2-7; 9 bases align to TRBD2. Germline CDR1 MDHEN, CDR2 SYDVKM. The CDR3 contains 16 residues. Germline trimming cut 5 bases from V and 2 bases from J; bases unmatched to any gene: 10.

There are many counts of this clonotype. The CDR3 DNA sequence: TGCAGTGCCGCAATCCGGACAGGGGGTTTGCAGCCCCAGCATTTT. This sequence encodes CSAAIRTGGLQPQHF. The chain combines TRBV20-1 with TRBJ1-5; 10 bases map to TRBD1. The germline gives CDR1 DFQATT, CDR2 SNEGSKA (reference sequence). This CDR3 spans 15 amino acids. Unmatched junction bases numbered 12, after V lost 6 bases and J lost 7 bases.

This clonotype was seen many times. The chain joins TRBV11-2 to TRBJ2-1; no definite D call. CDR1 is SGHAT and CDR2 is FQNNGV in the germline V gene. CDR3 length: 15 residues. Deletions cut 5 bases from V and 3 bases from J, with 14 bases between. CDR3 sequence: CASSLNSLFYNEQFF. The CDR3 bases are TGTGCCAGCAGCCTTAACTCATTATTCTACAATGAGCAGTTCTTC.

This clonotype appeared a single time. This may arise from a read error, as a much more abundant clone is one base away. The rearrangement uses TRBV11-2 and TRBJ2-1, with a weak D call TRBD1 (6 bases). The CDR3 extends over 15 amino acids. Per germline, CDR1 SGHAT and CDR2 FQNNGV. The CDR3 loop reads CAGSSDRDNYNEQFF. As DNA, the CDR3 is TGTGCCGGCAGCTCGGACCGGGACAATTACAATGAGCAGTTCTTC. The complete variable domain, with remaining parts taken from reference TRBV11-2 and TRBJ2-1, reads EAGVAQSPRYKIIEKRQSVAFWCNPISGHATLYWYQQILGQGPKLLIQFQNNGVVDDSQLPKDRFSAERLKGVDSTLKIQPAKLEDSAVYLCAGSSDRDNYNEQFFGPGTRLTVL.

This clonotype has at least ten counts. The gene calls are TRBV2 and TRBJ2-3; D is unresolved. Germline lookup yields CDR1 SNHLY and CDR2 FYNNEI. The CDR3 sequence is 16 residues long. Trimming removed 2 bases at V and 0 bases at J, with 12 bases between. CDR3 bases: TGTGCCAGCAGTGAAAACCCTGCCCTAAGCACAGATACGCAGTATTTT. Residues: CASSENPALSTDTQYF.

This chain joins TRBV6-2 or TRBV6-3 and TRBJ2-3; D is ambiguous. The CDR3 has 12 residues. Germline V gene sequence: CDR1 MNHEY, CDR2 SVGEGT. V shed 2 bases and J shed 5 bases, with 5 bases lying between them. The CDR3 sequence is CASSYRVDTQYF. CDR3 DNA: TGTGCCAGCAGTTACCGGGTAGATACGCAGTATTTT.

V usage is TRBV20-1 and J usage is TRBJ2-2, with TRBD2 as a possible D gene (6 bases). The V end lost 5 bases, the J end lost 9 bases, and 13 bases lay between the germline ends. CDR1 and CDR2 (germline): DFQATT, SNEGSKA (reference sequence). CDR3 length: 12 residues. CDR3 sequence: CSARRDSWELFF. In DNA form, the CDR3 reads TGCAGTGCTCGGAGGGACTCCTGGGAGCTGTTTTTT.

In regard to this clonotype: An end of the junction does not agree with germline; a read error may underlie this. This chain joins TRBV7-2 and TRBJ2-7; D unresolved. CDR1 and CDR2 from the germline V gene are SGHTA and FQGNSA. CDR3 length: 12 amino acids. The CDR3 loop is CASSLDLYEQSF. Here the CDR3 DNA reads TGTGCCAGCAGCTTAGATCTTTACGAGCAGTCCTTC. Filled out from reference TRBV7-2 and TRBJ2-7, the complete variable domain reads GAGVSQSPSNKVTEKGKDVELRCDPISGHTALYWYRQSLGQGLEFLIYFQGNSAPDKSGLPSDRFSAERTGGSVSTLTIQRTQQEDSAVYLCASSLDLYEQSFGPGTRLTVT.

The sample holds one count of this clonotype. V gene TRBV28 combines with J gene TRBJ1-1; D may be TRBD1 (6 bases). This CDR3 is 15 amino acids long. The germline V gene encodes CDR1 MDHEN and CDR2 SYDVKM. The V end lost 3 bases, the J end lost 1 base, and 12 bases lay between the germline ends. The CDR3 nucleotides are TGTGCCAGCAGTTTTTCGGGGGGGCGGAACACTGAAGCTTTCTTT. Residues: CASSFSGGRNTEAFF.

The V call is TRBV29-1, the J call TRBJ2-7; D not resolved. Germline V gene lookup returns CDR1 SQVTM and CDR2 ANQGSEA. The CDR3 covers 11 residues. V gave up 0 bases and J gave up 6 bases, with 6 bases separating them. In DNA, the CDR3 is TGCAGCGTTGAAGAACAGCTCGAGCAGTACTTC. Its translation is CSVEEQLEQYF.

This clonotype was detected many times. This chain connects TRBV30 to TRBJ2-1; D uncertain. V gave up 3 bases and J gave up 0 bases, with 6 bases separating them. The germline V gene encodes CDR1 GTSNPN and CDR2 SVGIG (reference sequence). The CDR3 sequence is 13 residues long. In nucleotides, the CDR3 is TGTGCCTGGAGCCCTAGCTCCTACAATGAGCAGTTCTTC. Its translation: CAWSPSSYNEQFF. Together with reference TRBV30 and TRBJ2-1, the CDR3 gives the full variable domain: SQTIHQWPATLVQPVGSPLSLECTVEGTSNPNLYWYRQAAGRGLQLLFYSVGIGQISSEVPQNLSASRPQDRQFILSSKKLLLSDSGFYLCAWSPSSYNEQFFGPGTRLTVL.

This clonotype was recorded at least ten times. CDR3 region: CASSFYVSSPEAFF. The CDR3 coding sequence is TGTGCCAGCAGTTTTTATGTGTCTTCCCCTGAAGCTTTCTTT. This sequence joins TRBV27 and TRBJ1-1; D remains ambiguous. The CDR3 sequence is 14 residues long. Germline CDR1 reads MNHEY; CDR2 reads SMNVEV (reference sequence). V was trimmed by 3 bases and J by 6 bases, leaving 14 bases between them.

This clonotype was counted at least ten times. V and J are TRBV7-2 and TRBJ2-7, with TRBD1 identical over 8 bases. V was pared by 2 bases and J by 2 bases, with 8 bases of the junction left unmatched. The germline V gene has CDR1 SGHTA and CDR2 FQGNSA. This CDR3 is built from 16 residues. CDR3 coding DNA: TGTGCCAGCAGCTTATCCCGACAGGGGAGAGCCTACGAGCAGTACTTC. Protein product: CASSLSRQGRAYEQYF.